One and the same sample provided the 26 T cell receptor beta chains below, sequenced in a study of identical twins. Via MiXCR, TCRdb re-called the 5' RACE reads, giving one row per CDR3 protein. The data show approximately 700,000 distinct CDR3 sequences, roughly 18% seen once. The same data also contributed to another study, on T cells expressing NK-cell markers.

The sequencing input was PBMCs. The receptors here all came from a woman aged 18 to 35 in good health.

This clonotype was detected many times. The chain's CDR3 is CASSQAVLAGVEQFF. The DNA for the CDR3 is TGCGCCAGCAGCCAAGCGGTATTAGCGGGAGTTGAGCAGTTCTTC. J is TRBJ2-1 and V is TRBV4-3, with 9 bases fitting TRBD2. Unmatched junction bases numbered 7, after V lost 1 base and J lost 9 bases. Germline assignment: CDR1 LGHNA and CDR2 YSLEER. The CDR3 is 15 residues long.

This clonotype turned up a few times. The J gene is TRBJ2-5, the V gene TRBV6-2 or TRBV6-3, with D uncertain. This CDR3 is built from 16 residues. Germline values: CDR1 MNHEY, CDR2 SVGEGT. Trimming removed 2 bases at V and 5 bases at J, with 18 bases between. The CDR3 nucleotides are TGTGCCAGCAGTTACCTCCTTGCCAGGCCCCAGGAGACCCAGTACTTC. Its protein is CASSYLLARPQETQYF.

The V call is TRBV7-9, the J call TRBJ2-1; D is perhaps TRBD2 (6 bases). V lost 7 bases and J 7 bases, leaving 20 bases between the germline ends. The CDR3 is made up of 15 amino acids. The V gene's germline CDR1 is SEHNR and CDR2 FQNEAQ (reference sequence). CDR3 nucleotide sequence: TGTGCCAGCATCGGGGGTTTAGACCAGAGGAATGAGCAGTTCTTC. Translation: CASIGGLDQRNEQFF.

The V gene is TRBV5-1, the J gene TRBJ1-1; the D gene is possibly TRBD1 (5 bases). The CDR3 is made up of 13 amino acids. Trimming left V 4 bases short and J 2 bases short, with 9 bases between. The germline V gene has CDR1 SGHRS and CDR2 YFSETQ. The CDR3 DNA is TGCGCCAGCAGCCAACAGGATAACACTGAAGCTTTCTTT. Translating it yields CASSQQDNTEAFF. Supplemented by reference TRBV5-1 and TRBJ1-1, the full variable domain reads KAGVTQTPRYLIKTRGQQVTLSCSPISGHRSVSWYQQTPGQGLQFLFEYFSETQRNKGNFPGRFSGRQFSNSRSEMNVSTLELGDSALYLCASSQQDNTEAFFGQGTRLTVV.

The chain is built from TRBV5-1 and TRBJ2-1, with 9 bases fitting TRBD1. Losses at the gene ends were 5 bases for V and 4 bases for J; bases not matched to a gene: 7. Germline loops: CDR1 SGHRS, CDR2 YFSETQ. CDR3 length: 15 amino acids. The CDR3 sequence: CASRLQGAKYNEQFF. CDR3 coding DNA: TGCGCCAGCAGGTTACAGGGGGCCAAATACAATGAGCAGTTCTTC.

This sequence joins TRBV19 and TRBJ2-1; 11 nucleotides agree with TRBD2. Losses at the gene ends were 3 bases for V and 6 bases for J; bases not matched to a gene: 4. Germline loops: CDR1 LNHDA, CDR2 SQIVND (reference sequence). This CDR3 has 15 residues. CDR3 region: CASSIPTSGANEQFF. CDR3 nucleotide sequence: TGTGCCAGTAGTATTCCGACTAGCGGGGCCAATGAGCAGTTCTTC.

The table lists this clonotype with many counts. The chain joins TRBV5-1 to TRBJ1-5; D gene unclear. The CDR3 is 15 residues long. V lost 1 base to trimming and J lost 5 bases, with 13 bases between them. Germline CDR1 and CDR2: SGHRS and YFSETQ. CDR3 protein: CASSLYGGIDQPQHF. For the CDR3, the DNA is TGCGCCAGCAGCTTGTACGGTGGTATTGATCAGCCCCAGCATTTT.

J is TRBJ2-3 and V is TRBV9; D unclear. Looked up from germline, CDR1 is SGDLS and CDR2 is YYNGEE. CDR3 size: 12 residues. Trimming shortened V by 3 bases and J by 6 bases, and 8 bases separated the two germline ends. The CDR3 sequence is CASSAISDTQYF. Here the CDR3 DNA reads TGTGCCAGCAGCGCCATATCCGATACGCAGTATTTT.

This chain uses TRBV20-1 with TRBJ2-2, with no clear D. CDR3 size: 12 residues. Germline CDR1 and CDR2: DFQATT and SNEGSKA (reference sequence). Trimming took 3 bases from V and 4 from J, leaving 6 bases between them. The CDR3 protein is CSARGITGELFF. The CDR3 DNA reads TGCAGTGCTAGGGGCATCACCGGGGAGCTGTTTTTT.

This clonotype was observed a handful of times. The J gene is TRBJ2-1, the V gene TRBV20-1; 10 positions match TRBD2. Germline CDR1 DFQATT, CDR2 SNEGSKA (reference sequence). The J segment lost 8 bases and the V segment lost 1 base, leaving 8 bases of the junction unmatched. This CDR3 is 15 amino acids long. Here the CDR3 DNA reads TGCAGTGCTAGAGCTCGTACTAGCGGGGACTATGAGCAGTTCTTC. It encodes CSARARTSGDYEQFF.

This clonotype has more than one count but fewer than ten. J is TRBJ2-1 and V is TRBV5-1; D call uncertain. Looked up from germline, CDR1 is SGHRS and CDR2 is YFSETQ. The length of the CDR3 is 14 residues. Trimming cost V 4 bases and J 13 bases, with 21 bases left between them. The CDR3 DNA is TGCGCCAGCAGCCCCGGTTATGCGCCCGAAGCACAGTTCTTC. It yields the protein CASSPGYAPEAQFF.

The rearrangement links TRBV6-5 to TRBJ2-7; 8 bases match TRBD1. The V gene end was trimmed by 4 bases and the J gene end by 7 bases; junction bases not matched to a gene: 12. The CDR3 length is 15 residues. Germline CDR1 is MNHEY and CDR2 is SVGAGI. CDR3 loop: CASSFSGQGIGEQYF. The CDR3 nucleotides are TGTGCCAGCAGTTTCTCCGGACAGGGTATAGGAGAGCAGTACTTC.

The V gene is TRBV5-1, the J gene TRBJ2-3; D tentatively fits TRBD1 or TRBD2 (5 bases each). The CDR3 has 13 amino acids. Germline CDR1 reads SGHRS; CDR2 reads YFSETQ. V was clipped by 4 bases and J by 5 bases, with 11 bases between them. This CDR3 reads CASSVGTRDTQYF. The CDR3 nucleotides are TGCGCCAGCAGCGTCGGGACCAGAGATACGCAGTATTTT.

The V and J genes are TRBV20-1 and TRBJ2-7, with 9 bases matching TRBD1. CDR3 size: 14 residues. Germline trimming cut 4 bases from V and 2 bases from J; bases unmatched to any gene: 6. Germline lookup yields CDR1 DFQATT and CDR2 SNEGSKA (reference sequence). Here the CDR3 reads CSAKRQGGAYEQYF. In DNA form, the CDR3 reads TGCAGTGCTAAAAGACAGGGGGGAGCCTACGAGCAGTACTTC.

This clonotype came up a few times. The chain combines TRBV5-6 with TRBJ2-4, with D perhaps TRBD2 (7 bases). The CDR3 totals 14 residues. V was cut by 4 bases and J by 5 bases, with 13 bases left in between. The germline CDR1 and CDR2 sequences are SGHDT and YYEEEE. CDR3 in amino acids: CASSDPGGQNIQYF. CDR3 DNA sequence: TGTGCCAGCAGCGACCCGGGGGGCCAAAACATTCAGTACTTC.

This clonotype was found a few times. This chain uses TRBV7-3 with TRBJ1-2, with D hard to call. The V gene lost 1 base and the J gene lost 4 bases, with 10 bases spanning the gap. The V gene's germline CDR1 is SGHTA and CDR2 FQGTGA. This CDR3 is 14 amino acids long. CDR3 sequence reads: CASSLITSGYGYTF. As DNA, the CDR3 is TGTGCCAGCAGCTTAATTACCTCTGGCTATGGCTACACCTTC.

The chain has TRBV6-2 or TRBV6-3 and TRBJ2-1; 7 bases fit TRBD2. CDR3 size: 16 residues. V trimming: 4 bases; J trimming: 3 bases; junction bases outside the gene matches: 9. The germline gives CDR1 MNHEY, CDR2 SVGEGT. DNA for the CDR3: TGTGCCAGCAGTTCGCCTCTAGCGGAGAACTACAATGAGCAGTTCTTC. As protein: CASSSPLAENYNEQFF.

This clonotype was detected a few times. This chain connects TRBV20-1 to TRBJ2-7; D not certain. This CDR3 comprises 13 residues. Germline CDR1 is DFQATT and CDR2 is SNEGSKA (reference sequence). Deletions cut 4 bases from V and 6 bases from J, with 16 bases between. The CDR3 region is CSAKAYGLVEQYF. In DNA, the CDR3 is TGCAGTGCTAAAGCGTATGGGTTGGTCGAGCAGTACTTC.

This clonotype was counted a few times. This rearrangement joins TRBV20-1 to TRBJ2-7, with 7 nucleotides matching TRBD1. The CDR3 length is 13 residues. V gave up 8 bases and J gave up 6 bases; unmatched junction bases: 13. The germline V gene has CDR1 DFQATT and CDR2 SNEGSKA (reference sequence). CDR3 DNA sequence: TGCAGTTTCCGAGGCAGGGGGAATATCGAGCAGTACTTC. Its protein is CSFRGRGNIEQYF.

This clonotype appeared many times. The germline gene is not matched at one end of the junction; a read error may be the cause. The chain is built from TRBV5-1 and TRBJ2-5; D perhaps matches TRBD1 (6 bases). Germline CDR1 and CDR2: SGHRS and YFSETQ. The CDR3 contains 13 residues. CDR3 coding DNA: TGTGCTAGCAGCTTAGAAGGGGGAGAGACCCAGTACTTC. This encodes CASSLEGGETQYF. Full variable domain (outside the CDR3, taken from reference TRBV5-1 and TRBJ2-5): KAGVTQTPRYLIKTRGQQVTLSCSPISGHRSVSWYQQTPGQGLQFLFEYFSETQRNKGNFPGRFSGRQFSNSRSEMNVSTLELGDSALYLCASSLEGGETQYFGPGTRLLVL.

This clonotype turned up a few times. J is TRBJ1-2 and V is TRBV29-1; no definite D call. The CDR3 covers 10 residues. Germline V gene sequence: CDR1 SQVTM, CDR2 ANQGSEA. V was cut by 5 bases and J by 8 bases, with 9 bases left in between. The CDR3 DNA sequence: TGCAGCGTTTACGGGGTGGGCTACACCTTC. Amino acids: CSVYGVGYTF.

The sample holds a few counts of this clonotype. V and J are TRBV9 and TRBJ2-1; D possibly corresponds to TRBD2 (6 bases). CDR1 is SGDLS and CDR2 is YYNGEE in the germline V gene. The length of the CDR3 is 15 residues. Between the trimmed V and J ends, which lost 4 bases and 6 bases, there was a span of 17 bases. This chain's CDR3 is CASSLLGTPSNEQFF. The CDR3 DNA sequence: TGTGCCAGCAGCCTGCTCGGGACTCCCTCCAATGAGCAGTTCTTC.

Only a few counts were recorded for this clonotype. The chain links TRBV19 to TRBJ2-1; the D is unclear. The germline CDR1 and CDR2 sequences are LNHDA and SQIVND (reference sequence). The CDR3 sequence is 12 residues long. Trimming cost V 4 bases and J 3 bases, with 4 bases left between them. This CDR3 reads CASSRYYNEQFF. In DNA form, the CDR3 reads TGTGCCAGTAGTAGGTACTACAATGAGCAGTTCTTC.

The chain joins TRBV30 to TRBJ2-1; tentative D call: TRBD2 (6 bases). Germline V gene sequence: CDR1 GTSNPN, CDR2 SVGIG (reference sequence). This CDR3 is 16 amino acids long. V lost 0 bases and J 8 bases, leaving 20 bases between the germline ends. CDR3 in amino acids: CAWSVGPATRGDEQFF. CDR3 nucleotides: TGTGCCTGGAGTGTAGGTCCCGCGACTAGAGGAGATGAGCAGTTCTTC.

This clonotype was detected only a few times. This chain joins TRBV12-3 or TRBV12-4 and TRBJ1-2, with 8 nucleotides matching TRBD1. Germline trimming cut 2 bases from V and 2 bases from J; bases unmatched to any gene: 7. The CDR3 is made up of 16 amino acids. CDR3 nucleotide sequence: TGTGCCAGCAGTTTACGGACAGGGCTCCTCAACTATGGCTACACCTTC. It translates to CASSLRTGLLNYGYTF.

The chain carries TRBV29-1 and TRBJ2-1, with TRBD1 matching over 10 bases. This CDR3 comprises 12 residues. Germline V gives CDR1 SQVTM, CDR2 ANQGSEA. Trimming at V came to 8 bases and at J to 6 bases, leaving 4 bases not matched to a gene. The CDR3 bases are TGCAGCCTCGGACAGGGGGGCAATGAGCAGTTCTTC. Encoded protein: CSLGQGGNEQFF.